The entry that follows covers one TCR beta chain sequence. Per the authors' pipeline: The authors estimated nucleated cell counts from reference gene primer amplification. This table comes from immunoSEQ multiplex PCR, and its TCRdb copy is limited to in-frame clones, with some not included. V and J calls and clone size are as listed in that table; D and trimming were resolved from the DNA. Here the sample spans a few hundred thousand clones, roughly 86% being singletons. These data come from a study of blood T cell repertoires in COVID-19. The V end lost 5 bases, the J end lost 3 bases, and 8 bases lay between the germline ends. The CDR3 contains 12 residues. Germline lookup yields CDR1 SEHNR and CDR2 FQNEAQ (reference sequence).

This rearrangement joins TRBV7-9 to TRBJ2-7; D is unresolved. Sequenced sample: PBMCs or T cells enriched from blood (not recorded which). This receptor was identified in a woman between 25 and 40 years old who had recovered from COVID-19. Written as DNA, the CDR3 is TGTGCCAGCAGCCCGCAGGACTACGAGCAGTACTTC. Encoded protein: CASSPQDYEQYF. Combining the CDR3 with reference TRBV7-9 and TRBJ2-7 gives the whole variable domain DTGVSQNPRHKITKRGQNVTFRCDPISEHNRLYWYRQTLGQGPEFLTYFQNEAQLEKSRLLSDRFSAERPKGSFSTLEIQRTEQGDSAMYLCASSPQDYEQYFGPGTRLTVT.